This TCR beta chain emerged from a study of OX40 agonist ivuxolimab in advanced cancers. Study-level background: The costimulatory receptor OX40 (CD134) was targeted by ivuxolimab, a fully human IgG2 agonistic monoclonal antibody. Intravenous ivuxolimab was administered to patients every 2 weeks at six dose levels: 0.01, 0.1, 0.3, 1.5, 3 and 10 mg/kg. Of the roughly 53 patients in dose escalation, about 20 had hepatocellular carcinoma, some 15 had melanoma, 9 had renal cell carcinoma and 9 had head and neck cancer. The dose-escalation cohort was roughly 83% male with a mean age of about 60 years, ranging from roughly 23 to 79. Prior anti-PD-1, anti-PD-L1 or anti-CTLA-4 therapy was permitted, and 30% to 45% of dose-escalation patients had received checkpoint inhibitors. Partial responses occurred in three dose-escalation patients: two with cutaneous melanoma and one with hepatocellular carcinoma. The point of sequencing TCRbeta in the periphery was to test whether ivuxolimab changed TCR sequence diversity and drove clonal T-cell expansion. The monotherapy dose-escalation portion (N = 52 patients) of the phase I ivuxolimab trial is reported in the paper. What the authors observed across the whole study: On average, CD8+ T cells showed more expanded clones than CD4+ T cells after ivuxolimab. Low levels of normalized T-cell clonal expansion were also shown by some nonresponding patients. At doses from 0.1 to 3.0 mg/kg, clonal expansion was seen in both CD4+ and CD8+ blood T cells between baseline and week 6. Partial responders in the 0.1-3.0 mg/kg groups had among the lowest normalized peripheral clonal expansion, especially among CD8+ T cells. Which antigens the clonally expanded peripheral T cells were specific for was not determined.

The CDR3, cysteine through phenylalanine, is 14 amino acids long. Left in the record is the CDR3 DNA by itself, 42 bases read in frame from the first base. According to the germline V gene, CDR1 reads SGHDT and CDR2 reads YYEEEE. The V and J ends are trimmed by 2 bases and 4 bases, leaving 12 bases between them. On this clone: Its antigen is not yet known. There are no base qualities to consult, and no much larger clone falls within one base.

Genomic DNA was isolated from the sorted cells so that the TCRbeta CDR3 region could be sequenced. The immunoSEQ Assay was used to sequence the TCRbeta CDR3 regions. TCRdb holds this immuneACCESS table with in-frame rearrangements only. Some clones are missing; in checked studies, unresolved V genes explain under half, and the rest has no known cause. A total of tens of thousands of clones appear in this sample, 85% to 90% of them only once. The ten largest clonotypes hold roughly a tenth of the sample. The trial excluded patients who had a history of autoimmune disease or who were on systemic immunosuppression. Peripheral blood for TCR sequencing was drawn from every dose cohort at baseline, at cycle 4 day 1 and at cycle 7 day 1. The samples were drawn from a first-in-human, open-label, multicenter phase I dose-escalation trial of ivuxolimab. Adults with locally advanced or metastatic melanoma, renal cell carcinoma, hepatocellular carcinoma or head and neck squamous cell carcinoma were enrolled in the trial. CD4+ and CD8+ T cells were sorted separately from peripheral blood before TCR sequencing.

This TCR came from an adult with an advanced solid tumor such as melanoma, head and neck, liver or kidney cancer. Specimen: CD4+ or CD8+ T cells sorted from blood, collected in a trial of the OX40 agonist ivuxolimab. The sequence links TRBV5-6 to TRBJ1-1; D gene: possibly TRBD1, on 6 matching bases. The nucleotide sequence reads TGTGCCAGCAGCTTTGGGGGGCTTTTCACTGAAGCTTTCTTT. It translates as CASSFGGLFTEAFF.